This T cell receptor (beta chain) came from a study of blood T cells in healthy people across ages. A second PCR, run for about 7 to 11 cycles, used a sample-barcoded 5' primer plus a J-beta primer mix. The yield of each sample was at least 2.5 million CDR3-containing paired-end reads. Via MiXCR, TCRdb re-called the 5' RACE reads, giving one row per CDR3 protein. The table lists roughly 2 million distinct CDR3 sequences, 40% to 55% of them singletons. Points from the study as a whole: Expanded clonotype changes were possibly confounded by unknown donor CMV status. Researchers report that TCR beta diversity correlated strongly with naive T cell percentage. Both higher diversity and more naive CD4+ cells marked long-lived donors when set against aged donors.

Germline V lookup: CDR1 MNHEY, CDR2 SVGEGT. The V and J ends lost 7 bases and 2 bases respectively, with 15 bases between them. This CDR3 has 15 amino acids. As regards this clonotype: The antigen is unknown.

V gene TRBV6-2 or TRBV6-3 combines with J gene TRBJ1-5; no reliable D call. The source material was blood. The source is a woman aged 40 to 50 in good health. The chain's CDR3 is CASKGSFIGNQPQHF. The CDR3 DNA is TGTGCCAGCAAAGGGAGCTTCATTGGCAATCAGCCCCAGCATTTT.